A selection of T cell receptor beta chains follows, all from one sample in a study of shared clonotypes between healthy human individuals. Profiled with immunoSEQ multiplex PCR; TCRdb holds only in-frame clones, not every one. Found here are roughly 2,500,000 clones, 80% to 95% of them singletons; the top ten hold about 0.38%. Material for sequencing was naive CD4+ T cells from PBMCs. Receptors were obtained from a man aged 18 to 35 in good health. Some clones in this sample may be carry-over from other donors' samples. The CDR3 runs from the conserved cysteine through the conserved F or W. A D gene is named only where the DNA matches it firmly. Part of the rows lack a size; the others show once, few, many or a class for expanded clones.

v_gene	j_gene	d_gene	abundance	CDR3aa	CDR3nt
TRBV5-1	TRBJ1-1	NA	few	CASSEQGNTEAFF	TGCGCCAGCAGCGAACAGGGGAACACTGAAGCTTTCTTT
TRBV28	TRBJ2-5	NA	once	CASSFKGVRETQYF	TGTGCCAGCAGTTTTAAAGGGGTTAGGGAGACCCAGTACTTC
TRBV5-1	TRBJ1-6	NA	NA	CASSPNLGTNNSPLHF	TGCGCCAGCAGCCCGAACCTCGGGACCAATAATTCACCCCTCCACTTT
TRBV7-3	TRBJ2-2	NA	NA	CASSYIRGELFF	TGTGCCAGCAGCTATATAAGAGGGGAGCTGTTTTTT
TRBV7-2	TRBJ1-2	TRBD1	NA	CASSYGQGNYGYTF	TGTGCCAGCAGCTACGGACAGGGGAACTATGGCTACACCTTC
TRBV11-2	TRBJ2-5	NA	NA	CASSLRGGRALLQETQYF	TGTGCCAGCAGCTTAAGGGGGGGACGGGCCCTCCTCCAAGAGACCCAGTACTTC
TRBV21-1	TRBJ1-5	NA	NA	CASSSRGGGQPQHF	TGTGCCAGCAGCTCAAGAGGGGGTGGTCAGCCCCAGCATTTT
TRBV23-1	TRBJ2-2	NA	once	CASSPPGLVIGELFF	TGCGCCAGCAGTCCCCCAGGCCTAGTAATCGGGGAGCTGTTTTTT
TRBV5-1	TRBJ1-1	NA	NA	CASSLGAVNTEAFF	TGCGCCAGCAGCTTGGGGGCAGTGAACACTGAAGCTTTCTTT
TRBV7-2	TRBJ2-7	NA	NA	CASSLGRWGSYEQYF	TGTGCCAGCAGCTTGGGTCGGTGGGGATCCTACGAGCAGTACTTC
TRBV5-4	TRBJ2-5	TRBD1	NA	CASSLGGDRGVGTQYF	TGTGCCAGCAGCTTGGGGGGGGACAGGGGCGTTGGGACCCAGTACTTC
TRBV5-1	TRBJ2-3	NA	NA	CASKPDTQYF	TGCGCCAGCAAGCCAGATACGCAGTATTTT
TRBV14	TRBJ2-7	NA	NA	CASSQYNEQYF	TGTGCCAGCAGCCAATACAACGAGCAGTACTTC
TRBV4-1	TRBJ1-2	NA	NA	CASSQDGQGSGYTF	TGCGCCAGCAGCCAAGATGGCCAGGGGAGCGGCTACACCTTC
TRBV7-2	TRBJ1-2	NA	NA	CASSLAGTDYGYTF	TGTGCCAGCAGCTTAGCAGGGACCGACTATGGCTACACCTTC
TRBV7-9	TRBJ2-1	NA	NA	CASSLDYDAPNYNEQFF	TGTGCCAGCAGCTTAGATTACGACGCCCCCAACTACAATGAGCAGTTCTTC
TRBV7-9	TRBJ2-3	NA	NA	CASSLWAFASSAGADTQYF	TGTGCCAGCAGCTTATGGGCTTTCGCTAGCTCCGCTGGGGCAGATACGCAGTATTTT
TRBV5-4	TRBJ2-7	TRBD1	NA	CASSLAPGQADEQYF	TGTGCCAGCAGCTTGGCCCCCGGACAGGCGGACGAGCAGTACTTC
TRBV14	TRBJ2-5	NA	NA	CASSGGQYKETQYF	TGTGCCAGCAGCGGAGGACAGTATAAAGAGACCCAGTACTTC
TRBV2	TRBJ1-2	NA	NA	CASSNINYGYTF	TGTGCCAGCAGTAACATTAACTATGGCTACACCTTC
TRBV28	TRBJ1-1	TRBD1	NA	CASSRQGARAEAFF	TGTGCCAGCAGCAGGCAGGGGGCTAGGGCTGAAGCTTTCTTT
TRBV2	TRBJ1-3	NA	NA	CASSKSDPNSGNTIYF	TGTGCCAGCAGTAAAAGTGATCCTAACTCTGGAAACACCATATATTTT
TRBV19	TRBJ2-2	NA	NA	CASKTTSANTGELFF	TGTGCCAGCAAAACGACCTCCGCGAACACCGGGGAGCTGTTTTTT
TRBV5-1	TRBJ2-5	NA	NA	CASSLAAGSLQETQYF	TGCGCCAGCAGCTTGGCGGCCGGGAGCTTACAAGAGACCCAGTACTTC
TRBV19	TRBJ1-4	TRBD1	NA	CASSIGPKGGRGEKLFF	TGTGCCAGTAGTATCGGTCCGAAAGGGGGCAGGGGAGAAAAACTGTTTTTT
TRBV9	TRBJ2-3	NA	NA	CASSAGGGSTDTQYF	TGTGCCAGCAGCGCAGGTGGGGGTAGCACAGATACGCAGTATTTT
TRBV11-2	TRBJ2-1	TRBD2	NA	CASSRITSGDYNEQFF	TGTGCCAGCAGCCGAATCACAAGCGGGGACTACAATGAGCAGTTCTTC
TRBV9	TRBJ2-1	NA	NA	CASSVEWGGEQFF	TGTGCCAGCAGCGTAGAATGGGGCGGAGAGCAGTTCTTC
TRBV30	TRBJ1-5	NA	NA	CAWSGELYSNQPQHF	TGTGCCTGGAGTGGGGAGCTCTATAGCAATCAGCCCCAGCATTTT
TRBV19	TRBJ2-7	TRBD1	NA	CASSIVGTASYEQYF	TGTGCCAGTAGTATAGTTGGGACAGCCTCCTACGAGCAGTACTTC
TRBV28	TRBJ1-1	TRBD1	NA	CASTYHRGRTEAFF	TGTGCCAGCACCTACCACAGGGGGCGCACTGAAGCTTTCTTT
TRBV5-1	TRBJ2-7	NA	NA	CASSRDRTSSYEQYF	TGCGCCAGCAGCCGTGACAGGACGAGCTCCTACGAGCAGTACTTC